This T cell receptor beta chain was identified in a study of blood T cell repertoires in COVID-19. Generated by immunoSEQ multiplex PCR, the TCRdb table keeps only in-frame clones and is missing some. Among 450,000 to 600,000 clones listed, approximately 90% were seen once. Looked up from germline, CDR1 is SGHNT and CDR2 is YYREEE (reference sequence). The J segment lost 8 bases and the V segment lost 3 bases, leaving 3 bases of the junction unmatched. CDR3 size: 12 residues. Individuals drawn from some 25 US areas were about 18 to 100 years old. Participants had their cohort set by participant-reported clinical history.

The V and J genes are TRBV5-4 and TRBJ2-5; 8 bases map to TRBD2. The sample taken for sequencing was PBMCs or T cells enriched from blood (not recorded which). This clonotype originated in a woman under 30 who had recovered from COVID-19. CDR3 sequence: CASSSGGVTQYF. CDR3 DNA: TGTGCCAGCAGCTCGGGGGGGGTCACCCAGTACTTC.